The rows below give T cell receptor beta chains drawn from one sample of a study of blood T cell repertoires in COVID-19. Sequencing was performed with immunoSEQ multiplex PCR; in TCRdb, only in-frame clones are kept and a portion is missing. In the table there are 160,000 or so clones, about four fifths of which are singletons. The sequenced material came from PBMCs or T cells enriched from blood (not recorded which). These TCRs come from a man aged 55 to 70 who had recovered from COVID-19. CDR3s include the opening cysteine and the closing phenylalanine or tryptophan. A D gene is named only where the DNA matches it firmly. Expanded clones get a size class; other rows say once, few or many, or leave the size out.

J,V,size,D,CDR3,DNA
TRBJ1-1,TRBV6-2/TRBV6-3,.,.,CASSYRRRGMSSTEAFF,TGTGCCAGCAGTTATCGGCGCAGGGGAATGTCTAGCACTGAAGCTTTCTTT
TRBJ2-1,TRBV10-3,.,TRBD2,CASIAGVPGYNEQFF,TGTGCCTCGATAGCGGGAGTACCGGGATACAATGAGCAGTTCTTC
TRBJ2-5,TRBV18,.,.,CASSPYPPGTGQETQYF,TGTGCCAGCTCACCCTATCCTCCGGGCACGGGGCAAGAGACCCAGTACTTC
TRBJ1-5,TRBV3-1/TRBV3-2,.,TRBD1,CASSRGQGRSQPQHF,TGTGCCAGCAGCCGTGGACAGGGACGGTCTCAGCCCCAGCATTTT
TRBJ2-7,TRBV6-5,.,TRBD2,CASSYLIAGVYEQYF,TGTGCCAGCAGTTACCTAATAGCGGGCGTCTACGAGCAGTACTTC
TRBJ1-1,TRBV15,.,.,CATSLMRNTEAFF,TGTGCCACCAGCCTTATGAGGAACACTGAAGCTTTCTTT
TRBJ2-3,TRBV28,.,TRBD2,CASSALGRWVAGSLSDTQYF,TGTGCCAGCAGTGCTCTCGGCCGGTGGGTAGCGGGATCCCTCTCAGATACGCAGTATTTT
TRBJ2-7,TRBV7-6,.,TRBD1,CASREDRDHEQYF,TGTGCCAGCAGAGAAGACAGGGACCACGAGCAGTACTTC
TRBJ2-7,TRBV6-6,.,.,CASTLIQDYRYEQYF,TGTGCCAGCACCCTTATACAGGATTACCGCTACGAGCAGTACTTC
TRBJ2-4,TRBV5-1,.,.,CASSPGGNIQYF,TGCGCCAGCAGCCCAGGGGGGAACATTCAGTACTTC
TRBJ2-3,TRBV5-1,.,TRBD2,CASSLAGGATTDTQYF,TGCGCCAGCAGCTTGGCGGGGGGAGCAACCACAGATACGCAGTATTTT
TRBJ1-6,TRBV28,once,.,CASSLAQGDNSPLHF,TGTGCCAGCAGTTTAGCACAGGGCGATAATTCACCCCTCCACTTT
TRBJ1-1,TRBV11-2,.,.,CASSVVKSTEAFF,TGTGCCAGCAGCGTTGTGAAGAGCACTGAAGCTTTCTTT